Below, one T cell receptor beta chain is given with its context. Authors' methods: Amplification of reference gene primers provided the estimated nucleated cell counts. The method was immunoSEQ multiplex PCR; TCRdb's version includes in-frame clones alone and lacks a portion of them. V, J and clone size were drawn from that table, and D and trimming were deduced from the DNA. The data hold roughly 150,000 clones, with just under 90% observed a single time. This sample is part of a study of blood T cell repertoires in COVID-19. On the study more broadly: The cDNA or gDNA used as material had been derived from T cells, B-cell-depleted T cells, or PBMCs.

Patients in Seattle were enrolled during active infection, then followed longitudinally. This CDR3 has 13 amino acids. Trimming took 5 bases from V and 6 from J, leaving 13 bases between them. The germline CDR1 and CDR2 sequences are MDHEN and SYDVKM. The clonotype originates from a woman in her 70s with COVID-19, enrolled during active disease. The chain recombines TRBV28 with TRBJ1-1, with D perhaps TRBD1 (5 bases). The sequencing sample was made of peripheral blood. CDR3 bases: TGTGCCAGCAGTCCGGGGGGTGGCCCTGAAGCTTTCTTT. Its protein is CASSPGGGPEAFF. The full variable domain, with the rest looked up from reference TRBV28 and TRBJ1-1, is DVKVTQSSRYLVKRTGEKVFLECVQDMDHENMFWYRQDPGLGLRLIYFSYDVKMKEKGDIPEGYSVSREKKERFSLILESASTNQTSMYLCASSPGGGPEAFFGQGTRLTVV.